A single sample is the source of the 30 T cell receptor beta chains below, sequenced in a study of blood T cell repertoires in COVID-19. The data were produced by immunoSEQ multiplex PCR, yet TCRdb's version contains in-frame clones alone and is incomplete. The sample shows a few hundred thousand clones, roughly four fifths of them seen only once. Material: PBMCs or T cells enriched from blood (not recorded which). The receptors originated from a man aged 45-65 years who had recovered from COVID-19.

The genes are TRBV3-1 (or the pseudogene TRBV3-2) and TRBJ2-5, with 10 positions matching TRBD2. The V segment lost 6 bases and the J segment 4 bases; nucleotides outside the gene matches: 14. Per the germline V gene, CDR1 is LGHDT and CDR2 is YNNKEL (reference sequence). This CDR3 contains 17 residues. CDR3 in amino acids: CASRPRELLAGPETQYF. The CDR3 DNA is TGTGCCAGCAGACCCCGGGAATTACTAGCGGGGCCAGAGACCCAGTACTTC.

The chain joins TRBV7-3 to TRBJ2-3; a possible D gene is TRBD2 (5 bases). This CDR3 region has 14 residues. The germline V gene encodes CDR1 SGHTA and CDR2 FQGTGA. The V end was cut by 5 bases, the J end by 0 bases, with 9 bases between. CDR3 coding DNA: TGTGCCAGCAGCCCAGGAGGAAGCACAGATACGCAGTATTTT. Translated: CASSPGGSTDTQYF.

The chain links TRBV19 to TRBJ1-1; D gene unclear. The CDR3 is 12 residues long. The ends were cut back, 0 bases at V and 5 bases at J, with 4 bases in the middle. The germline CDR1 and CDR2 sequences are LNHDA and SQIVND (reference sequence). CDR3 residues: CASSIDRTEAFF. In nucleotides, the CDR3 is TGTGCCAGTAGTATAGATCGGACTGAAGCTTTCTTT.

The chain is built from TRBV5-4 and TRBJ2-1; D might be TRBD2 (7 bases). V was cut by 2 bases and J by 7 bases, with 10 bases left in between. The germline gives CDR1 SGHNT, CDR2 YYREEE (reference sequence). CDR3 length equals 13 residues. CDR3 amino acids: CASSFGGLNEQFF. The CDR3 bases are TGTGCCAGCAGCTTCGGGGGGCTTAATGAGCAGTTCTTC.

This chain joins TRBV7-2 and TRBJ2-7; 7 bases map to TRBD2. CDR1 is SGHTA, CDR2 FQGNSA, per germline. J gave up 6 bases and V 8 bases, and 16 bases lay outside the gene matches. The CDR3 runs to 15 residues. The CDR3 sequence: CASSHGEGRPLEQYF. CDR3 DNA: TGTGCCAGCTCCCATGGGGAGGGCCGGCCCCTCGAGCAGTACTTC.

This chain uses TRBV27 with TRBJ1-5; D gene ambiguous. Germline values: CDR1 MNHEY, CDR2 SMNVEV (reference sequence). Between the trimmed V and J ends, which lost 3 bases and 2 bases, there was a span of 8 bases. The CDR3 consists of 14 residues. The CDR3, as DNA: TGTGCCAGCAGTTTCAACCTAGGCAATCAGCCCCAGCATTTT. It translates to CASSFNLGNQPQHF.

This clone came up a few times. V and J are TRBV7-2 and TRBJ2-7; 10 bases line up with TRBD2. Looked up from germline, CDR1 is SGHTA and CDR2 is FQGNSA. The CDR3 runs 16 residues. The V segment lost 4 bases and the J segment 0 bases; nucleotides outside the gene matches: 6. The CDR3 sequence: CASSSSGRPLSYEQYF. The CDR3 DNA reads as TGTGCCAGCAGCTCTAGCGGGAGACCACTCTCCTACGAGCAGTACTTC.

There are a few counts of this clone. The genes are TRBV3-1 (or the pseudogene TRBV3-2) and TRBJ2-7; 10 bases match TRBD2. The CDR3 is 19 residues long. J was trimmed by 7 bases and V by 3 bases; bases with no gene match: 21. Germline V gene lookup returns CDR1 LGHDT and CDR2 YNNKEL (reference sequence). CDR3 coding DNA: TGTGCCAGCAGCCATCGAGCCCTCGTAGCGGGAGGTTCCCCCCAGGAGCAGTACTTC. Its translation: CASSHRALVAGGSPQEQYF.

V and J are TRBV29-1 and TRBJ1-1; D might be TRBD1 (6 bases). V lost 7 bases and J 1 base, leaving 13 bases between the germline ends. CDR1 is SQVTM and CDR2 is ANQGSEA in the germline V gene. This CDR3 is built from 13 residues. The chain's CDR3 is CSAEDRTNTEAFF. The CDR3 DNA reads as TGCAGCGCTGAGGACAGAACGAACACTGAAGCTTTCTTT.

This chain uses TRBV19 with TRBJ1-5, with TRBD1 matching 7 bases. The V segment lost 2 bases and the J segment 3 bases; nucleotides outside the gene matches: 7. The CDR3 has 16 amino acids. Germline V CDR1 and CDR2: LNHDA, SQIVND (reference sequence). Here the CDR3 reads CASSIRAGGHNQPQHF. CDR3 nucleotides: TGTGCCAGTAGTATAAGGGCAGGGGGGCACAATCAGCCCCAGCATTTT.

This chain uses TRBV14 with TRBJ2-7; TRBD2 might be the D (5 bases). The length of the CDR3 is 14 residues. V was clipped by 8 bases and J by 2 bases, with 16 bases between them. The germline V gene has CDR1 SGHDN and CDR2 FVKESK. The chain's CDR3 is CASGPTGNTYEQYF. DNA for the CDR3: TGTGCCAGCGGACCGACGGGGAATACCTACGAGCAGTACTTC.

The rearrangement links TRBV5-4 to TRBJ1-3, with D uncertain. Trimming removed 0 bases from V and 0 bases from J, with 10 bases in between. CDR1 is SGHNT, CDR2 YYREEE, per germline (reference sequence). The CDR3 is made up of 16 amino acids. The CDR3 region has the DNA TGTGCCAGCAGCTTGGACCCAGGACTCTCTGGAAACACCATATATTTT. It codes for CASSLDPGLSGNTIYF.

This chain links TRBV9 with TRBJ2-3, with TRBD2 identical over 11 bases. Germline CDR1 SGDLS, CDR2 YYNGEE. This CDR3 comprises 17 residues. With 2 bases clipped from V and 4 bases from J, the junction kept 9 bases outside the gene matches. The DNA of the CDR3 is TGTGCCAGCAGCGTCCTACCGGGACTAGCGGTTTCAGATACGCAGTATTTT. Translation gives CASSVLPGLAVSDTQYF.

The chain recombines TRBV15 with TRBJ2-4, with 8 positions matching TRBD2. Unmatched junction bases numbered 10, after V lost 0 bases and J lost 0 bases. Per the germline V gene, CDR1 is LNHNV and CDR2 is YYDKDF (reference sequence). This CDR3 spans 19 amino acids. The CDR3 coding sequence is TGTGCCACCAGCAGAGAGAAGGGACTAGTCGTACTAGCCAAAAACATTCAGTACTTC. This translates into CATSREKGLVVLAKNIQYF. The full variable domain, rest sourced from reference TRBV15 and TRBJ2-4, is DAMVIQNPRYQVTQFGKPVTLSCSQTLNHNVMYWYQQKSSQAPKLLFHYYDKDFNNEADTPDNFQSRRPNTSFCFLDIRSPGLGDTAMYLCATSREKGLVVLAKNIQYFGAGTRLSVL.

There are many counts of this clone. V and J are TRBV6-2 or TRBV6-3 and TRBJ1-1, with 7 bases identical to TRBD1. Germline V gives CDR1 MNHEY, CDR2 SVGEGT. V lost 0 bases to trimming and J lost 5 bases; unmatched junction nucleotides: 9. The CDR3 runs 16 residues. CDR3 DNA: TGTGCCAGCAGTTACTCGCTAGTAGGGGGCTTGACTGAAGCTTTCTTT. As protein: CASSYSLVGGLTEAFF.

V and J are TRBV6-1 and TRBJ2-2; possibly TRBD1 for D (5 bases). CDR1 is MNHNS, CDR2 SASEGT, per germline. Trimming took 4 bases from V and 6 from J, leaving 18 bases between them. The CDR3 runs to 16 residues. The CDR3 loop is CASSAPDTMSSGELFF. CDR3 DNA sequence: TGTGCCAGCAGTGCGCCGGACACTATGTCCTCCGGGGAGCTGTTTTTT.

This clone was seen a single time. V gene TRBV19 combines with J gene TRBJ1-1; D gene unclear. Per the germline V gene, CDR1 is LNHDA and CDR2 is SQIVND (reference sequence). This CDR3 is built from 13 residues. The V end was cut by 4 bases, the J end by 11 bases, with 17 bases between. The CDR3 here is CASSKTLQVAAFF. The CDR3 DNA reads TGTGCCAGTAGTAAAACACTTCAGGTGGCGGCTTTCTTT.

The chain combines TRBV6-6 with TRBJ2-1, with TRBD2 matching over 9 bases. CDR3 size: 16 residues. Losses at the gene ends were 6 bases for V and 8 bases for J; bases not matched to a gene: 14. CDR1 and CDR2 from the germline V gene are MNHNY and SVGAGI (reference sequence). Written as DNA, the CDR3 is TGTGCCAGCAGGTCACGGACGCGGGAGGGCAGGGATGAGCAGTTCTTC. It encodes CASRSRTREGRDEQFF.

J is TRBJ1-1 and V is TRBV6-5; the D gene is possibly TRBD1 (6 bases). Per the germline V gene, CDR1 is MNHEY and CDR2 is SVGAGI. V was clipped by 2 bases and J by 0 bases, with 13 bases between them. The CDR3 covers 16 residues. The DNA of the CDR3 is TGTGCCAGCAGTTACACATCCAGGGGAATGAACACTGAAGCTTTCTTT. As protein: CASSYTSRGMNTEAFF.

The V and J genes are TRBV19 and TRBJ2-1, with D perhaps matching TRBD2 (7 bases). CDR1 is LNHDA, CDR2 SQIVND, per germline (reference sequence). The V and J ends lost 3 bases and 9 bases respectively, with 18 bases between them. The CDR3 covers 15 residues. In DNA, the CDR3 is TGTGCCAGTAGTATTTCACAGGGCGGGGGAGGTGAGCAGTTCTTC. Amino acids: CASSISQGGGGEQFF.

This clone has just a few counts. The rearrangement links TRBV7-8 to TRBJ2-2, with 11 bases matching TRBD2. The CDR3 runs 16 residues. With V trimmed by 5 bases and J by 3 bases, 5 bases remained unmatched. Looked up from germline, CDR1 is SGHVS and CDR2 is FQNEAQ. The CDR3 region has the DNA TGTGCCAGCAGCGAATCTAGCGGGAGGTACACCGGGGAGCTGTTTTTT. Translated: CASSESSGRYTGELFF.

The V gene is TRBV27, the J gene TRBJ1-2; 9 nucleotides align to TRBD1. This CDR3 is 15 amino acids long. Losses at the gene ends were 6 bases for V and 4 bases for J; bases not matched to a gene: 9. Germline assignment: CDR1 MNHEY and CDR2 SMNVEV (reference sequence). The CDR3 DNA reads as TGTGCCAGCAGCATGGCCGGACAGGGGTCCTATGGCTACACCTTC. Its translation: CASSMAGQGSYGYTF.

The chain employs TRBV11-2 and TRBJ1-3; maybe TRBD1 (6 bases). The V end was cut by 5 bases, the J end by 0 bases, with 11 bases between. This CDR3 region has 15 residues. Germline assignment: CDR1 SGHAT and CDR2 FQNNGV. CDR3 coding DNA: TGTGCCAGCAGCCCGACAGGTTCCTCTGGAAACACCATATATTTT. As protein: CASSPTGSSGNTIYF.

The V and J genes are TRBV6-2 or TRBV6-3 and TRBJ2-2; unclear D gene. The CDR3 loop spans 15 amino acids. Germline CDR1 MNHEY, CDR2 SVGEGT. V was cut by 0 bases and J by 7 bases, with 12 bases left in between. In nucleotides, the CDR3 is TGTGCCAGCAGTTACTCGACTCCTTTGGGCGGGGAGCTGTTTTTT. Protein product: CASSYSTPLGGELFF.

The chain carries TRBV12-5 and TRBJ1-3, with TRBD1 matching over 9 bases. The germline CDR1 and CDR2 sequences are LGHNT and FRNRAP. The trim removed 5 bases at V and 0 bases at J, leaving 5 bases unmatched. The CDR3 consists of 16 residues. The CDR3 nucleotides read TGTGCTAGTGGTACCGGACAGGGGAACTCTGGAAACACCATATATTTT. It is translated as CASGTGQGNSGNTIYF.

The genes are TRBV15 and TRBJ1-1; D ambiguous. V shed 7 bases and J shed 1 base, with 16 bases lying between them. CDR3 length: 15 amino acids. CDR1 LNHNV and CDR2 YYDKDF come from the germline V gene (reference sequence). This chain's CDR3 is CATTGDSRRNTEAFF. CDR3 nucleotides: TGTGCCACCACGGGTGACTCGAGGAGGAACACTGAAGCTTTCTTT.

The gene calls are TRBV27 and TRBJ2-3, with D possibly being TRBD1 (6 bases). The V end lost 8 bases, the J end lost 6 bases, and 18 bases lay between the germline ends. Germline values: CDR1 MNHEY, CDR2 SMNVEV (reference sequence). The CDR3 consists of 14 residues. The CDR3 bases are TGTGCCAGCTCCCGGGACATCGGAAGTGATACGCAGTATTTT. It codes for CASSRDIGSDTQYF.

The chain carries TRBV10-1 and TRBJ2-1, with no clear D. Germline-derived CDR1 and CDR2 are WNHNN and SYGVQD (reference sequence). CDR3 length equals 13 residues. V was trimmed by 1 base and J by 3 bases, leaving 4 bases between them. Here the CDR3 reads CASSEFRYNEQFF. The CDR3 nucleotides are TGCGCCAGCAGTGAGTTTCGCTACAATGAGCAGTTCTTC.

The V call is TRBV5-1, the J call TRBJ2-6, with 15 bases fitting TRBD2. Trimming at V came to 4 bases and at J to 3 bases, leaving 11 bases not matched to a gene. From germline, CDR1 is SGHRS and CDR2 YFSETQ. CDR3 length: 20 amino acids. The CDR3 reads CASSKGLAGGESFGANVLTF. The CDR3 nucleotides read TGCGCCAGCAGCAAGGGACTAGCGGGGGGAGAATCCTTTGGGGCCAACGTCCTGACTTTC. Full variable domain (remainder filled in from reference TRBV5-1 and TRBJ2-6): KAGVTQTPRYLIKTRGQQVTLSCSPISGHRSVSWYQQTPGQGLQFLFEYFSETQRNKGNFPGRFSGRQFSNSRSEMNVSTLELGDSALYLCASSKGLAGGESFGANVLTFGAGSRLTVL.

CDR3 residues: CASSSQGSYEQYF. CDR3 DNA: TGTGCCAGCAGCTCGCAGGGTTCCTACGAGCAGTACTTC. J is TRBJ2-7 and V is TRBV5-6; D possibly corresponds to TRBD1 (5 bases). This CDR3 comprises 13 residues. Germline V lookup: CDR1 SGHDT, CDR2 YYEEEE. The V end was cut by 3 bases, the J end by 1 base, with 8 bases between.